This record covers a single T cell receptor (beta chain). The record originates from a study of T cells in localized non-small cell lung cancer. The protocol was immunoSEQ multiplex PCR, while the TCRdb copy is restricted to in-frame clones and leaves out a portion. This sample has 55,000 to 65,000 clones; roughly 90% occur once, and the top ten carry less than 25%. The CDR3 extends over 14 amino acids. Trimming left V 8 bases short and J 1 base short, with 15 bases between. CDR1 is ENHRY and CDR2 is SYGVKD in the germline V gene. This sequence originates from a man aged 40 to 70 with stage I squamous cell lung carcinoma. The rearrangement links TRBV10-3 to TRBJ2-7; D may match TRBD1 or TRBD2 (5 bases each). Sample: peripheral blood, taken before any cancer treatment. The CDR3 coding sequence is TGTGCCATCTGGTCCGGGACGGATTCCTACGAGCAGTACTTC. Its protein product is CAIWSGTDSYEQYF.